Following are 22 T cell receptor beta chains from one sample sequenced in a study of blood T cells in healthy people across ages. Next came a second PCR, run for about 6 to 11 cycles, which used a sample-barcoded 5' primer along with a J-beta primer mix. TCRdb reprocessed the 5' RACE reads via MiXCR and lists one record per CDR3 protein. The data hold 1.5 million or so distinct CDR3 sequences, with around 40% observed a single time. Input material: blood. The receptors here all came from a woman aged 18-29 years in good health.

This clonotype was seen more than once but under ten times. This chain uses TRBV6-2 or TRBV6-3 with TRBJ1-1; D might be TRBD1 (5 bases). Germline loops: CDR1 MNHEY, CDR2 SVGEGT. The CDR3 has 16 residues. Trimming took 2 bases from V and 1 from J, leaving 14 bases between them. CDR3 in DNA: TGTGCCAGCAGTTACCGGAGGGGAAGGAAGAACACTGAAGCTTTCTTT. Its translation: CASSYRRGRKNTEAFF.

There are many counts of this clonotype. The chain employs TRBV25-1 and TRBJ1-2; 8 bases align to TRBD1. The CDR3 contains 13 residues. Germline V lookup: CDR1 MGHDK, CDR2 SYGVNS. The J segment lost 3 bases and the V segment lost 6 bases, leaving 3 bases of the junction unmatched. CDR3 nucleotides: TGTGCCAGCAGGGAGACAGGGGACTATGGCTACACCTTC. Protein: CASRETGDYGYTF.

This clonotype was found a few times. The rearrangement links TRBV9 to TRBJ2-1, with D unresolved. The V and J ends lost 0 bases and 2 bases respectively, with 9 bases between them. This CDR3 spans 15 amino acids. In germline, CDR1 is SGDLS, CDR2 YYNGEE. The CDR3 spells CASSVAATPYNEQFF. CDR3 DNA sequence: TGTGCCAGCAGCGTAGCGGCGACCCCCTACAATGAGCAGTTCTTC.

The chain links TRBV29-1 to TRBJ2-3, with 7 bases fitting TRBD2. The V segment lost 5 bases and the J segment 2 bases; nucleotides outside the gene matches: 10. CDR1 is SQVTM, CDR2 ANQGSEA, per germline. The length of the CDR3 is 15 residues. The CDR3 reads CSVLGLAGLTDTQYF. For the CDR3, the DNA is TGCAGCGTTCTTGGATTAGCGGGCCTCACAGATACGCAGTATTTT.

The chain recombines TRBV15 with TRBJ2-1, with 13 bases lining up with TRBD2. The ends lost 2 bases at V and 6 bases at J; junction bases unmatched: 4. CDR3 length: 16 amino acids. The V gene's germline CDR1 is LNHNV and CDR2 YYDKDF (reference sequence). CDR3 nucleotide sequence: TGTGCCACCAGCAGAACCCGACTAGCGGGAGGCAATGAGCAGTTCTTC. This gives the protein CATSRTRLAGGNEQFF.

This clonotype has more than one count but fewer than ten. The chain employs TRBV3-1 and TRBJ2-7; D possibly matches TRBD1 or TRBD2 (6 bases each). V shed 1 base and J shed 3 bases, with 16 bases lying between them. This CDR3 comprises 16 residues. The germline CDR1 and CDR2 sequences are LGHDT and YNNKEL (reference sequence). The CDR3 nucleotides read TGTGCCAGCAGCCAAGCCCACTGGGGGGCCTACTACGAGCAGTACTTC. Encoded protein: CASSQAHWGAYYEQYF.

This rearrangement joins TRBV18 to TRBJ2-1; TRBD1 matches at 12 bases. CDR1 and CDR2 from the germline V gene are KGHSH and LQKENI. V lost 5 bases, J lost 5 bases, and 7 bases stayed unmatched. The CDR3 sequence is 16 residues long. CDR3 sequence reads: CASSSPGQGADNEQFF. DNA for the CDR3: TGTGCCAGCTCAAGCCCGGGACAGGGGGCGGACAATGAGCAGTTCTTC.

The J gene is TRBJ2-7, the V gene TRBV4-3; 7 nucleotides agree with TRBD1. This CDR3 is built from 15 residues. CDR1 is LGHNA and CDR2 is YSLEER in the germline V gene. J gave up 5 bases and V 4 bases, and 11 bases lay outside the gene matches. The chain's CDR3 is CASSLRDSQPDEQYF. The CDR3 nucleotides read TGCGCCAGCAGCCTCCGGGACAGCCAACCCGACGAGCAGTACTTC.

This clonotype was picked up a small number of times. The rearrangement links TRBV20-1 to TRBJ2-7, with 7 bases aligning to TRBD1. The length of the CDR3 is 14 residues. CDR1 is DFQATT and CDR2 is SNEGSKA in the germline V gene (reference sequence). The V segment lost 6 bases and the J segment 0 bases; nucleotides outside the gene matches: 8. In DNA form, the CDR3 reads TGCAGTGCAAAAACAGGGGACCTCTCCTACGAGCAGTACTTC. This gives the protein CSAKTGDLSYEQYF.

At least ten counts were recorded for this clonotype. This rearrangement joins TRBV20-1 to TRBJ2-7; 7 bases agree with TRBD1. Germline CDR1 and CDR2: DFQATT and SNEGSKA (reference sequence). The CDR3 spans 13 residues. Unmatched junction bases numbered 3, after V lost 4 bases and J lost 0 bases. CDR3 coding DNA: TGCAGTGCTATCGGGACAGACTCCTACGAGCAGTACTTC. This gives the protein CSAIGTDSYEQYF.

The chain links TRBV6-5 to TRBJ2-3, with D unclear. Germline values: CDR1 MNHEY, CDR2 SVGAGI. V gave up 6 bases and J gave up 4 bases, with 17 bases separating them. The CDR3 is 15 amino acids. CDR3 loop: CASRHNPRAADTQYF. DNA for the CDR3: TGTGCCAGCAGACACAACCCTCGGGCCGCAGATACGCAGTATTTT.

CDR3 DNA sequence: TGTGCCAGCAGCTTACTAAGGTGGGCTGCCAACCAAGAGACCCAGTACTTC. Residues: CASSLLRWAANQETQYF. V usage is TRBV11-2 and J usage is TRBJ2-5; D not certain. Germline CDR1 and CDR2: SGHAT and FQNNGV. The CDR3 is 17 amino acids. The V and J ends lost 2 bases and 0 bases respectively, with 16 bases between them.

This chain connects TRBV12-3 or TRBV12-4 to TRBJ2-2; the D gene is possibly TRBD2 (6 bases). V was trimmed by 4 bases and J by 5 bases, leaving 14 bases between them. The CDR3 has 15 amino acids. CDR3: CASSSPGSYTGELFF. As DNA, the CDR3 is TGTGCCAGCAGTTCGCCCGGGAGTTATACCGGGGAGCTGTTTTTT.

The V gene is TRBV20-1, the J gene TRBJ2-3, with a weak D call TRBD1 (6 bases). CDR3 size: 16 residues. In germline, CDR1 is DFQATT, CDR2 SNEGSKA (reference sequence). Deletions cut 2 bases from V and 5 bases from J, with 20 bases between. The CDR3, as DNA: TGCAGTGCTAGACTCAAAAGGGCAGGGGCAGGAGATACGCAGTATTTT. It translates to CSARLKRAGAGDTQYF.

The chain recombines TRBV6-6 with TRBJ2-7; D possibly corresponds to TRBD1 (5 bases). CDR1 MNHNY and CDR2 SVGAGI come from the germline V gene (reference sequence). Trimming cost V 2 bases and J 0 bases, with 11 bases left between them. The CDR3 runs 15 residues. The CDR3 DNA reads as TGTGCCAGCAGTTACGCCAGGGTAAACTCCTACGAGCAGTACTTC. It codes for CASSYARVNSYEQYF.

V usage is TRBV7-2 and J usage is TRBJ2-3, with D possibly being TRBD2 (6 bases). CDR1 and CDR2 (germline): SGHTA, FQGNSA. V was pared by 5 bases and J by 2 bases, with 20 bases between. The CDR3 is 17 residues long. The CDR3 sequence is CASSPRWERANTDTQYF. The CDR3 DNA follows: TGTGCCAGCAGCCCCAGATGGGAGCGGGCTAACACAGATACGCAGTATTTT.

The chain recombines TRBV20-1 with TRBJ2-1; 9 bases map to TRBD2. This CDR3 spans 15 amino acids. Trimming removed 4 bases from V and 7 bases from J; junction bases left unmatched: 11. Germline lookup yields CDR1 DFQATT and CDR2 SNEGSKA (reference sequence). The CDR3: CSATRGAGGRNEQFF. The CDR3 bases are TGCAGTGCTACACGGGGAGCGGGGGGTCGTAATGAGCAGTTCTTC.

The sample holds many counts of this clonotype. This chain connects TRBV12-3 or TRBV12-4 to TRBJ2-5, with D perhaps TRBD2 (5 bases). This CDR3 contains 14 residues. Trimming cost V 3 bases and J 0 bases, with 8 bases left between them. The CDR3 coding sequence is TGTGCCAGCAGTTTTGGGAGAGACCAAGAGACCCAGTACTTC. It is translated as CASSFGRDQETQYF.

The chain combines TRBV29-1 with TRBJ2-7; 8 bases match TRBD1. Per the germline V gene, CDR1 is SQVTM and CDR2 is ANQGSEA. The CDR3 has 13 amino acids. With 8 bases clipped from V and 5 bases from J, the junction kept 11 bases outside the gene matches. The CDR3 here is CSIRTGRLNEQYF. CDR3 sequence (DNA): TGCAGCATCAGGACAGGGAGATTGAACGAGCAGTACTTC.

In its sample, this clonotype was seen a few times. The rearrangement uses TRBV29-1 and TRBJ1-2, with D unresolved. CDR3 length: 18 amino acids. Germline loops: CDR1 SQVTM, CDR2 ANQGSEA. Trimming removed 2 bases at V and 4 bases at J, with 26 bases between. CDR3 sequence: CSVEFTPGEAMNPYGYTF. CDR3 sequence (DNA): TGCAGCGTTGAATTTACTCCTGGGGAGGCGATGAACCCCTATGGCTACACCTTC.

The chain joins TRBV30 to TRBJ2-5; tentative D call: TRBD2 (6 bases). The end of the DNA aligns better with TRBJ2-4, so the J call may be wrong. Germline values: CDR1 GTSNPN, CDR2 SVGIG (reference sequence). The CDR3 covers 18 residues. CDR3 sequence (DNA): TGTGCCTGGAGTACTATGACCCTGGGCGGGACGCCGGGGAGCATTCAGTACTTC. Protein: CAWSTMTLGGTPGSIQYF.

The V call is TRBV19, the J call TRBJ2-5; D perhaps matches TRBD1 (6 bases). Looked up from germline, CDR1 is LNHDA and CDR2 is SQIVND (reference sequence). Trimming removed 10 bases at V and 4 bases at J, with 13 bases between. The CDR3 totals 12 residues. CDR3 DNA sequence: TGTGCCACATCGAGAGGGGGAGAGACCCAGTACTTC. It encodes CATSRGGETQYF.